The sequence of this TCR beta chain was determined in a study of blood T cell repertoires in COVID-19 (TCRdb year 2020). For context, the study as a whole: Collaborator samples came from the United States, Italy and Spain and covered acute and convalescent phases of COVID-19. The prospective study material was composed of cDNA or gDNA derived from T cells, B-cell-depleted T cells, or PBMCs. Deeply sampled blood TCRbeta repertoires from subjects exposed to, actively infected with, or recovered from COVID-19 were included in the dataset. The repertoires were made available in a free public database intended to serve as a resource for research on the immune response to SARS-CoV-2. The samples were drawn from the first 160 participants of the ongoing ImmuneRACE study and from 1,254 subjects provided by 6 global collaborators. The sample metadata nearly always contained a de-identified subject ID, COVID-19 status, age in years and sex. HLA class I and class II types, where available, came from metadata supplied by the sample provider rather than from assay-based typing.

Whole blood was collected in K2EDTA tubes by collaborating institutions according to the institutions' own protocols. For TCRbeta analysis, collaborators shipped samples as frozen whole blood, isolated PBMCs, or DNA extracted from either of those sample types. The junction shows trimming of 0 bases on V and 0 bases on J, and the gene matches do not reach 3 bases of it. Per the germline V gene, MNHEY is the CDR1 and SVGAGI is the CDR2. Including the terminal cysteine and phenylalanine, the CDR3 comprises 16 residues. Only the CDR3 DNA stays, 48 bases, in frame from base 1. TCRbeta CDR3 regions were amplified from genomic DNA by means of the immunoSEQ Assay, a bias-controlled multiplex PCR. In the original analysis: Nucleated cell counts per sample were estimated from amplification of reference gene primers within the assay. To quantify the absolute abundance of each unique TCRbeta CDR3 rearrangement, sequence reads were collapsed and filtered. For each sample, productive Simpson clonality was calculated as the square root of Simpson's diversity index over productive rearrangements. The clones in this table, taken by TCRdb from immuneACCESS, are in-frame only. Not every clone is retained; where verified, under half of the shortfall comes from an unresolved V gene, and the cause of the rest is unknown. V, J and clone size reflect that table, while D and trimming were determined from the DNA. Recorded for this sample are around 140,000 clones; 60% to 85% of them occurred a single time. Around 2.1% of the sample comes from the top ten.

General findings and caveats noted by the study authors: The quantity of clinical and demographic metadata differed by source and by participant and was supplied without curation.

This clone was found once. The antigen it binds to is not known. Per-nucleotide qualities are absent, and no much larger clonotype sits a single base away. The source is an older woman with acute or convalescent COVID-19. The specimen sequenced was peripheral blood. Recombination linked TRBV6-5 to TRBJ2-7; 9 junctional bases match TRBD1. In nucleotide form, the sequence is TGTGCCAGCAGTTACTCAGGGACAGGGAGCTCCTACGAGCAGTACTTC. This gives the protein CASSYSGTGSSYEQYF.